These T cell receptor beta chains were read from a single sample in a study of T cells in Graves' hyperthyroidism and ophthalmopathy. TCRdb independently ran MiXCR on the multiplex PCR reads; one entry per CDR3 protein. The profile shows 480,000 or so distinct CDR3 sequences, about an eighth of them singletons. Sequenced: blood. These receptors all come from a young woman with Graves' hyperthyroidism. CDR3s include the opening cysteine and the closing phenylalanine or tryptophan. The D gene is left open where the match is weak. Size tells how often a clone was seen (once, few, many) or the class of an expanded clone, and some rows leave it out.

J: TRBJ2-7; V: TRBV7-2; size: many; D: TRBD1; CDR3: CASSPRGLDLQQYF; DNA: TGTGCCAGCAGCCCCAGGGGGCTCGACCTTCAGCAGTACTTC
J: TRBJ2-5; V: TRBV6-5; size: many; D: TRBD1; CDR3: CASSYAGQGETQYF; DNA: TGTGCCAGCAGTTACGCGGGACAGGGAGAGACCCAGTACTTC
J: TRBJ1-1; V: TRBV4-1; size: NA; D: NA; CDR3: CASSQPGGRTEAFF; DNA: TGCGCCAGCAGCCAACCGGGGGGAAGGACTGAAGCTTTCTTT
J: TRBJ1-6; V: TRBV20-1; size: many; D: NA; CDR3: CSARGGLSSYNSPLHF; DNA: TGCAGTGCTAGGGGGGGCCTGAGCTCCTATAATTCACCCCTCCACTTT
J: TRBJ2-7; V: TRBV27; size: many; D: NA; CDR3: CASSTVWGVPSYEQYF; DNA: TGTGCCAGCAGTACCGTGTGGGGCGTCCCCTCCTACGAGCAGTACTTC
J: TRBJ2-7; V: TRBV7-9; size: many; D: TRBD2; CDR3: CASTGTSGYEQYF; DNA: TGTGCCAGCACCGGGACTAGCGGATACGAGCAGTACTTC
J: TRBJ2-1; V: TRBV6-2/TRBV6-3; size: many; D: TRBD2; CDR3: CASSSGTSPWDEQFF; DNA: TGTGCCAGCAGCTCCGGGACTAGCCCATGGGATGAGCAGTTCTTC
J: TRBJ2-7; V: TRBV9; size: NA; D: TRBD1; CDR3: CASSLRAGTAYEQYF; DNA: TGTGCCAGCAGCCTCAGGGCCGGGACAGCATACGAGCAGTACTTC
J: TRBJ2-2; V: TRBV19; size: many; D: TRBD2; CDR3: CASSPSGRNTGELFF; DNA: TGTGCCAGTAGCCCAAGCGGGAGGAACACCGGGGAGCTGTTTTTT
J: TRBJ2-1; V: TRBV5-6; size: many; D: NA; CDR3: CASSLDGSPYNEQFF; DNA: TGTGCCAGCAGCTTGGACGGATCTCCTTACAATGAGCAGTTCTTC